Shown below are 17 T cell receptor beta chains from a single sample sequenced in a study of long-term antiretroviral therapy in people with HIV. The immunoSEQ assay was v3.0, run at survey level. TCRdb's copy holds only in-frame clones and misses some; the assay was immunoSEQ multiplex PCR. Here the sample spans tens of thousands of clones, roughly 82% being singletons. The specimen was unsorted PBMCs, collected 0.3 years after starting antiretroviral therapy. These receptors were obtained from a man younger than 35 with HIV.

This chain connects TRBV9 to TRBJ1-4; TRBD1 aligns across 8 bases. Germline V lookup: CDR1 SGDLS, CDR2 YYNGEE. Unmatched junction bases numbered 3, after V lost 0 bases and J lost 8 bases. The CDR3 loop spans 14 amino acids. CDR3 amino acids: CASSVAGGGEKLFF. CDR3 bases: TGTGCCAGCAGCGTAGCAGGGGGCGGCGAAAAACTGTTTTTT.

CDR3 DNA sequence: TGTGCCTGGAGTGTTGGGCAGGCGCAGCCCCAGCATTTT. It encodes CAWSVGQAQPQHF. The gene calls are TRBV30 and TRBJ1-5, with D hard to call. The CDR3 runs to 13 residues. The germline V and J ends were trimmed by 0 bases and 7 bases, with 10 bases remaining between them. Germline CDR1 and CDR2: GTSNPN and SVGIG (reference sequence). Full variable domain (missing parts from reference TRBV30 and TRBJ1-5): SQTIHQWPATLVQPVGSPLSLECTVEGTSNPNLYWYRQAAGRGLQLLFYSVGIGQISSEVPQNLSASRPQDRQFILSSKKLLLSDSGFYLCAWSVGQAQPQHFGDGTRLSIL.

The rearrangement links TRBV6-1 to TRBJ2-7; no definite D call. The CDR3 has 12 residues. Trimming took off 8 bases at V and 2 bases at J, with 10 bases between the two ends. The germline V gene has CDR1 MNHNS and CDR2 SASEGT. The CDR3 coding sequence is TGTGCCAGCGAGCTGGGTACCTACGAGCAGTACTTC. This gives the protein CASELGTYEQYF.

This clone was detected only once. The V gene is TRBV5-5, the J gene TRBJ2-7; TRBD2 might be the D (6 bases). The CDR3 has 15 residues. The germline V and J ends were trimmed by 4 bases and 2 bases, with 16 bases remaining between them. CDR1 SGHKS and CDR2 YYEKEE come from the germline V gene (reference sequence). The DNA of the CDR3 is TGTGCCAGCAGCATTGGAGGGAGCGAGGCCTACGAGCAGTACTTC. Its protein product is CASSIGGSEAYEQYF.

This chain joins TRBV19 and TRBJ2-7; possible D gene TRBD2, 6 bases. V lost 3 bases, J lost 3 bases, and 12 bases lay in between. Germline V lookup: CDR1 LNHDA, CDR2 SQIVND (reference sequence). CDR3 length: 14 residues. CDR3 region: CASSMRGAYYEQYF. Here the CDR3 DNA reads TGTGCCAGTAGTATGCGGGGAGCGTACTACGAGCAGTACTTC.

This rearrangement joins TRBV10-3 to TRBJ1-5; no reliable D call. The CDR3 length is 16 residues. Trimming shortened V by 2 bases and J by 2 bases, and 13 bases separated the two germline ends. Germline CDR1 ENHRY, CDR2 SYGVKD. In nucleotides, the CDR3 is TGTGCCATCAGTGAGGCGGAAGGTGCTGGCAATCAGCCCCAGCATTTT. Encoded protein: CAISEAEGAGNQPQHF.

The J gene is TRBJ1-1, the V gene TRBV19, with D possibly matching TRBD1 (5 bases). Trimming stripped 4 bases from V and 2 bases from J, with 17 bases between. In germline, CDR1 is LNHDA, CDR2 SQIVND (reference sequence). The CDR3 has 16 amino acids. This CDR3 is CASSTPRVEKNTEAFF. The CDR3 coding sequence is TGTGCCAGTAGTACGCCCAGGGTAGAGAAAAACACTGAAGCTTTCTTT.

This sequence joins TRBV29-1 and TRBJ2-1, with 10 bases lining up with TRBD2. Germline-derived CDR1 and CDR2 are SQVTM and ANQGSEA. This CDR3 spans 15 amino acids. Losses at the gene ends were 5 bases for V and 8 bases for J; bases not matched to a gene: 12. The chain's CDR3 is CSVPPLAGVGDEQFF. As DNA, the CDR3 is TGCAGCGTTCCCCCTCTAGCGGGAGTTGGGGATGAGCAGTTCTTC.

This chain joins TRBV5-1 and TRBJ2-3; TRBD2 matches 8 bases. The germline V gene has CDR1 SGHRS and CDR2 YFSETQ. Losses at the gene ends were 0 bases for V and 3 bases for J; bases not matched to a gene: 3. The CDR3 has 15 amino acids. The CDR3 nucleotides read TGCGCCAGCAGCTTGGCCTTAGCGGGAACAGATACGCAGTATTTT. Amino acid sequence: CASSLALAGTDTQYF. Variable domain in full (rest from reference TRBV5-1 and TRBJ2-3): KAGVTQTPRYLIKTRGQQVTLSCSPISGHRSVSWYQQTPGQGLQFLFEYFSETQRNKGNFPGRFSGRQFSNSRSEMNVSTLELGDSALYLCASSLALAGTDTQYFGPGTRLTVL.

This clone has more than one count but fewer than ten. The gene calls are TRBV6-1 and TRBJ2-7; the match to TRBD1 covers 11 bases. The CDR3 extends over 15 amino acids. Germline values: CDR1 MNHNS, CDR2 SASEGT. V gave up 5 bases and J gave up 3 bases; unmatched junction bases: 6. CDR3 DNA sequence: TGTGCCAGCAGTCCAACCGGGACAGGGGGCTACGAGCAGTACTTC. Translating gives CASSPTGTGGYEQYF.

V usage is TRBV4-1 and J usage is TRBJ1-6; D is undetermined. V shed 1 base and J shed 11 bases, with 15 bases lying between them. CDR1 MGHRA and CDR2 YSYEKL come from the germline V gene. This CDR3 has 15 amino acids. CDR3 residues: CASSQGGSPLPPLHF. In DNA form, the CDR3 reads TGCGCCAGCAGCCAAGGGGGATCTCCCCTCCCACCCCTCCACTTT.

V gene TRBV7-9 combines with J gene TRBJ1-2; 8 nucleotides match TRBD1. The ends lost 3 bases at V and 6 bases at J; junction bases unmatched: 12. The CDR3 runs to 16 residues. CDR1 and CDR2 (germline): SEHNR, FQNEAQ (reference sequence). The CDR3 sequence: CASSFRGRSGDHGYTF. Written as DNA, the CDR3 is TGTGCCAGCAGCTTCAGGGGGCGGTCGGGGGACCATGGCTACACCTTC.

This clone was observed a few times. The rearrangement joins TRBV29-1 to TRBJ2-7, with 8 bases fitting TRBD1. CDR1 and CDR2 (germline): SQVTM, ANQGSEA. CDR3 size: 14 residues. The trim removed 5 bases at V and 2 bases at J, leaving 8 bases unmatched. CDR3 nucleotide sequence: TGCAGCGTTATCTGGACAGGGCGTCCCTACGAGCAGTACTTC. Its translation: CSVIWTGRPYEQYF.

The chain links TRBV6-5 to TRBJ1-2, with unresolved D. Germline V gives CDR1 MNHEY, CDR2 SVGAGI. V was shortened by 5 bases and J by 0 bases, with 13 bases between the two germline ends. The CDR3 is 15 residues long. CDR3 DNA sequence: TGTGCCAGCAGTCCCGTAGGGTTTGCTAACTATGGCTACACCTTC. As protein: CASSPVGFANYGYTF.

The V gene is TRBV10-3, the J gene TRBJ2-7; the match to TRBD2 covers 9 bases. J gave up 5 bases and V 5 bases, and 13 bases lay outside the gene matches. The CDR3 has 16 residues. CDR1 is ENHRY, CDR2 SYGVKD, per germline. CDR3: CAISPGGRAGGHEQYF. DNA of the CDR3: TGTGCCATCAGTCCTGGGGGGAGAGCGGGGGGTCACGAGCAGTACTTC.

CDR3 in DNA: TGTGCCAGCAGTGAAATCGGGTCGGGGGATTCTGGGGCCAACGTCCTGACTTTC. Its protein product is CASSEIGSGDSGANVLTF. V and J are TRBV6-1 and TRBJ2-6; a possible D gene is TRBD2 (6 bases). The CDR3 has 18 amino acids. The germline V gene encodes CDR1 MNHNS and CDR2 SASEGT. Trimming took off 2 bases at V and 1 base at J, with 15 bases between the two ends.

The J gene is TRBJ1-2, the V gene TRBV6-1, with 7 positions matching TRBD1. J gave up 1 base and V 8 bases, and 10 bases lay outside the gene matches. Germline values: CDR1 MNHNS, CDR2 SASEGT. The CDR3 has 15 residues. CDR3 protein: CASALGGGGNYGYTF. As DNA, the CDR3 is TGTGCCAGCGCCTTAGGGGGCGGTGGTAACTATGGCTACACCTTC.